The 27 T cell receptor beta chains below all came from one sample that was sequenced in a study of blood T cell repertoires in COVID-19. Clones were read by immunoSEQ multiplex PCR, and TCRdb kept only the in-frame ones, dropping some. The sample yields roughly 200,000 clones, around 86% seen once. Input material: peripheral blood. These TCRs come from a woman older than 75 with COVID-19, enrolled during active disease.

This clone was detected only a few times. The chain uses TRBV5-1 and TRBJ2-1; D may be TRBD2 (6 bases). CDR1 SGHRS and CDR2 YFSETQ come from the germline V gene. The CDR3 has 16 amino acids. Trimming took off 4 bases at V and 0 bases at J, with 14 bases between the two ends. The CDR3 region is CASSPPLGLSYNEQFF. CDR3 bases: TGCGCCAGCAGCCCCCCCCTGGGACTCTCCTACAATGAGCAGTTCTTC.

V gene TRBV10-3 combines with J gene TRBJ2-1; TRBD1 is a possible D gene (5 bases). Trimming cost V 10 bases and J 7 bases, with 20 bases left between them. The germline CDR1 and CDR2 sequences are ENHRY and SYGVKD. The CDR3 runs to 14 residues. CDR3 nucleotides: TGTGCCACCCGGGCCGTAGCAGGGTGGAATGAGCAGTTCTTC. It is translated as CATRAVAGWNEQFF.

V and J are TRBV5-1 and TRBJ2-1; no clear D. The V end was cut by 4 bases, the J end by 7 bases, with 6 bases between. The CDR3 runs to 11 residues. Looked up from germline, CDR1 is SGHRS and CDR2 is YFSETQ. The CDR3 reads CASSAENEQFF. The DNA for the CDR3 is TGCGCCAGCAGCGCCGAGAATGAGCAGTTCTTC.

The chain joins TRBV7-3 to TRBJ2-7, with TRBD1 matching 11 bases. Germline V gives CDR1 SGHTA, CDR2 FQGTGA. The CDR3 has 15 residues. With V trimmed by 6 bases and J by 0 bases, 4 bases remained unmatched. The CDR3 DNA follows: TGTGCCAGCAGTCGGACAGGGGGCGCCTCCTACGAGCAGTACTTC. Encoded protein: CASSRTGGASYEQYF. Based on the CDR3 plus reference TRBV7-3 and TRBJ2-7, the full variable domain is GAGVSQTPSNKVTEKGKYVELRCDPISGHTALYWYRQSLGQGPEFLIYFQGTGAADDSGLPNDRFFAVRPEGSVSTLKIQRTERGDSAVYLCASSRTGGASYEQYFGPGTRLTVT.

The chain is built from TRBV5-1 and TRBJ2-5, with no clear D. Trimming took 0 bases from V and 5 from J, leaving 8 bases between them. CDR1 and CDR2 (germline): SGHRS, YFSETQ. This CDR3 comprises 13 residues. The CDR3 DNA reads TGCGCCAGCAGCTTGGCCGAGTACGAGACCCAGTACTTC. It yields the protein CASSLAEYETQYF.

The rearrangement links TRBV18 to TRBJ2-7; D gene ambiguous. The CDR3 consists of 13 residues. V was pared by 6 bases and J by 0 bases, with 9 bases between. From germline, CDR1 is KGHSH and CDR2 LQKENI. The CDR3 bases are TGTGCCAGCTCGCCGACATACTCCTACGAGCAGTACTTC. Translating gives CASSPTYSYEQYF.

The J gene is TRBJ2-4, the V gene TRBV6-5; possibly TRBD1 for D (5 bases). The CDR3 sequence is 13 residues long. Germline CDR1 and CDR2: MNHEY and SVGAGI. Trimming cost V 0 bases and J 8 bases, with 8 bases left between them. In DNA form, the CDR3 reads TGTGCCAGCAGTTACTCAAAAGGGGACATTCAGTACTTC. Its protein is CASSYSKGDIQYF.

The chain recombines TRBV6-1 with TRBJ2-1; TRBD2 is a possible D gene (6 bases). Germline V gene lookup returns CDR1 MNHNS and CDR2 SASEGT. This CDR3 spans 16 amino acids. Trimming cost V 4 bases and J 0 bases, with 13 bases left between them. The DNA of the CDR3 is TGTGCCAGCAGTGCTGAATGGGGGGACTCCTACAATGAGCAGTTCTTC. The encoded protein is CASSAEWGDSYNEQFF.

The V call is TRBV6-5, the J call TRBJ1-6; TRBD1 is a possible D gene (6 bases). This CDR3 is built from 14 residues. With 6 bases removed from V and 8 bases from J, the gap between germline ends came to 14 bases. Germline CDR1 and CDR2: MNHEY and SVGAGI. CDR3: CASRSTGRHSPLHF. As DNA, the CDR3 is TGTGCCAGCAGATCCACAGGGCGGCATTCACCCCTCCACTTT.

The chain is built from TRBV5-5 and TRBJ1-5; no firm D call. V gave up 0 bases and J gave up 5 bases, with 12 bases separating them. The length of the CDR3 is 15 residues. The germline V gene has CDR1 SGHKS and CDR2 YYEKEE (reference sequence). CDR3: CASSLDRRPYQPQHF. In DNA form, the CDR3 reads TGTGCCAGCAGCTTGGACAGACGCCCTTATCAGCCCCAGCATTTT.

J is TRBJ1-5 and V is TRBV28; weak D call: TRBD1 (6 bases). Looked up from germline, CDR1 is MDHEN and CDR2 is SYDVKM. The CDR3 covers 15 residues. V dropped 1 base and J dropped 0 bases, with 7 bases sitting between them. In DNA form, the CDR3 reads TGTGCCAGCAGTTTATTGACAGGTAGCAATCAGCCCCAGCATTTT. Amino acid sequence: CASSLLTGSNQPQHF.

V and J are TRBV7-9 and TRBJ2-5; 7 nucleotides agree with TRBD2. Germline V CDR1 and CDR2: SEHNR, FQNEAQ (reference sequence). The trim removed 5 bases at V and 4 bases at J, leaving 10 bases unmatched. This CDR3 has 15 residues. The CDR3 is CASSVPGTISETQYF. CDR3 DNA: TGTGCCAGCAGCGTCCCGGGGACTATCTCAGAGACCCAGTACTTC.

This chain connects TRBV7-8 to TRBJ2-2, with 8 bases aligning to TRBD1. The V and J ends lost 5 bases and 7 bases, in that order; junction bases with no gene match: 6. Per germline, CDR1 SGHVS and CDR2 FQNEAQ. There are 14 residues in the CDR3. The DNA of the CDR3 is TGTGCCAGCAGCCCCGGACAGGGCAACGGGGAGCTGTTTTTT. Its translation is CASSPGQGNGELFF.

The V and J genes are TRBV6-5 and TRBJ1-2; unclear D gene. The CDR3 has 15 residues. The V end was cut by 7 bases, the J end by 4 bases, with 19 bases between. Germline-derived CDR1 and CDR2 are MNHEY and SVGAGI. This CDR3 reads CASTTSLVGPYGYTF. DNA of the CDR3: TGTGCCAGCACCACCTCGCTGGTCGGTCCCTATGGCTACACCTTC.

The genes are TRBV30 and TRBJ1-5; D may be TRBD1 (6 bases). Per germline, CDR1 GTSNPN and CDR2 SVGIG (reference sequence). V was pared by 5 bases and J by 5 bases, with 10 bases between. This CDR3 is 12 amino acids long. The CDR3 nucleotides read TGTGCCTGGGGCAGGGGTGATCAGCCCCAGCATTTT. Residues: CAWGRGDQPQHF.

CDR3 sequence reads: CASSIGDSPPAFF. CDR3 DNA: TGTGCCAGTAGTATAGGGGACAGTCCTCCGGCTTTCTTT. The chain links TRBV19 to TRBJ1-1; 7 bases fit TRBD1. Germline V CDR1 and CDR2: LNHDA, SQIVND (reference sequence). The CDR3 contains 13 residues. V lost 1 base, J lost 11 bases, and 7 bases stayed unmatched.

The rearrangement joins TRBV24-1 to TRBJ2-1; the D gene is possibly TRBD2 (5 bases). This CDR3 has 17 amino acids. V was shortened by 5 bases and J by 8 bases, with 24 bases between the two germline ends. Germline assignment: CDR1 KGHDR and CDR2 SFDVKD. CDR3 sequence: CATSGPRSGGSPDEQFF. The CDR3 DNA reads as TGTGCCACCAGTGGCCCTAGGAGCGGTGGCTCCCCCGATGAGCAGTTCTTC.

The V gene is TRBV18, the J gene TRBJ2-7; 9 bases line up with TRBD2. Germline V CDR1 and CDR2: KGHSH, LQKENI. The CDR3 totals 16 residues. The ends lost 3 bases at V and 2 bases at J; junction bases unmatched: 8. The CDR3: CASSPNLAGSPYEQYF. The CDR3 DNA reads TGTGCCAGCTCACCGAACCTAGCGGGATCCCCCTACGAGCAGTACTTC.

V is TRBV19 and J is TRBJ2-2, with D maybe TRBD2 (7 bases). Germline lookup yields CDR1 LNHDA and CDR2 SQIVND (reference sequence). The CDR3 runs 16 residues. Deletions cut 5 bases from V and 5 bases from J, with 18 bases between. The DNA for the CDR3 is TGTGCCAGTAGTCACCTTTCGGGGGGCGCAACCGGGGAGCTGTTTTTT. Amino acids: CASSHLSGGATGELFF.

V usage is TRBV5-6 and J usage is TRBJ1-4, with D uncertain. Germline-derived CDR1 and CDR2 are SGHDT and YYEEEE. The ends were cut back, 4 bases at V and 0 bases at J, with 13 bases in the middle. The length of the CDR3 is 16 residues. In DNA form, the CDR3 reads TGTGCCAGCAGCGTCCGGCGGATCGCAACTAATGAAAAACTGTTTTTT. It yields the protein CASSVRRIATNEKLFF.

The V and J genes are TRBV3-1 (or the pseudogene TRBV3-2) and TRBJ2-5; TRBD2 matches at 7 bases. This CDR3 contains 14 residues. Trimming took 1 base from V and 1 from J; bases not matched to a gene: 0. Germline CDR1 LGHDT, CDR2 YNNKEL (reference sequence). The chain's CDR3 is CASSQGLAQETQYF. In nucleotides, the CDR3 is TGTGCCAGCAGCCAAGGACTAGCCCAAGAGACCCAGTACTTC.

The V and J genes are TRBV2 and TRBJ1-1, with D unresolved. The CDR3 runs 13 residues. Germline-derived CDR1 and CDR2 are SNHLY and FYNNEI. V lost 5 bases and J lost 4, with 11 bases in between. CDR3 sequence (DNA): TGTGCCAGCAGTCGGGTTGAGGGCACTGAAGCTTTCTTT. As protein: CASSRVEGTEAFF.

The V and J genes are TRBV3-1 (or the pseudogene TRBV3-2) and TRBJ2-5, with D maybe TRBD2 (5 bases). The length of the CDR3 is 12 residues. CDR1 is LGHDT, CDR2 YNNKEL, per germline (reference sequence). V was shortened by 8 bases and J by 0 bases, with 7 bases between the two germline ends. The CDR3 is CASGRDQETQYF. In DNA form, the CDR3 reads TGTGCCAGCGGGCGGGACCAAGAGACCCAGTACTTC.

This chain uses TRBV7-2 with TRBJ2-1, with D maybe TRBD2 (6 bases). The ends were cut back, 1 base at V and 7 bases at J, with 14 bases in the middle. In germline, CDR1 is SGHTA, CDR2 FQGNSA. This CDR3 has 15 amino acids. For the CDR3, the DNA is TGTGCCAGCAGCTTAGTGCGGGGAGGATGGAATGAGCAGTTCTTC. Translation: CASSLVRGGWNEQFF.

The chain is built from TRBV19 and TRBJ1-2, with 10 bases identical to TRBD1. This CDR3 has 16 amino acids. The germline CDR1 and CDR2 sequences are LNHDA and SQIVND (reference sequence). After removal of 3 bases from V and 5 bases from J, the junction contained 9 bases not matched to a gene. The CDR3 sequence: CASSMGRQGASYGYTF. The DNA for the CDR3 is TGTGCCAGTAGTATGGGGCGACAGGGGGCTTCTTATGGCTACACCTTC.

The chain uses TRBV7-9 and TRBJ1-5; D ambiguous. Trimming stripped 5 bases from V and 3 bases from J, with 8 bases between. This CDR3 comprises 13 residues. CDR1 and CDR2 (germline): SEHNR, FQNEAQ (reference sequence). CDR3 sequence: CASSPEHNQPQHF. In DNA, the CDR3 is TGTGCCAGCAGCCCTGAACACAATCAGCCCCAGCATTTT.

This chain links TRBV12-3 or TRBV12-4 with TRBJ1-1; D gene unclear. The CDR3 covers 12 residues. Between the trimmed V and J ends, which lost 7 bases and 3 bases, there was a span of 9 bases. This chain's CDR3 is CASTGRDTEAFF. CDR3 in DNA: TGTGCCAGCACCGGGCGGGACACTGAAGCTTTCTTT.